This T cell receptor (beta chain) was identified in a study of blood T cell repertoires in COVID-19. Study-wide context: COVID-19 samples, acute and convalescent, were from the United States, Italy and Spain.

Methods used by the authors: Scientists estimated how many nucleated cells there were by amplifying reference gene primers. Profiled with immunoSEQ multiplex PCR; TCRdb holds only in-frame clones, not every one. D and trimming were read from the DNA, whereas the V and J calls and clone size are those reported in that table. The table records about 110,000 clones, over 80% of them present only once. The germline gives CDR1 SGHTS, CDR2 YDEGEE. This CDR3 is built from 15 residues. The V end was cut by 1 base, the J end by 4 bases, with 14 bases between. Sequenced material: peripheral blood. The chain links TRBV5-8 to TRBJ1-2; D remains unclear. The receptor comes from a woman between 70 and 85 years old with acute or convalescent COVID-19. For the CDR3, the DNA is TGTGCCAGCAGCTTGTATACACCGGGTACCTATGGCTACACCTTC. This sequence encodes CASSLYTPGTYGYTF.